This T cell receptor beta chain came from a study of response to subunit inactivated influenza vaccine. The study's findings and limits: Each seasonal influenza vaccination recruits few new T cells, the authors suggested.

V was clipped by 0 bases and J by 5 bases, with 20 bases between them. The CDR3 totals 17 residues. The germline gives CDR1 SGHRS, CDR2 YFSETQ. TCRdb itself ran the RT-PCR reads through MiXCR, one entry per CDR3 protein. The data show 400,000 to 650,000 distinct CDR3 sequences, around 7.7% seen once. This clonotype showed up just a few times. No antigen is known for it. Sequences were derived from PBMCs from blood, sampled around 2 years after vaccination. This TCR was recovered from a man aged 50 to 69 who received an inactivated influenza vaccine. V usage is TRBV5-1 and J usage is TRBJ1-2; perhaps TRBD1 as D (6 bases). CDR3 bases: TGCGCCAGCAGCTTGGATCCCTCGTGGACAGCGAATTATGGCTACACCTTC. Its translation is CASSLDPSWTANYGYTF.